This T cell receptor beta chain comes out of a study of beta chain features in type 1 diabetes. Study in general: Sorted cells numbering roughly 100,000,000 were examined across all samples.

CDR1 and CDR2 from the germline V gene are MGHDK and SYGVNS. The junction had 7 bases not matched to a gene; V was cut back by 6 bases and J by 2 bases. This CDR3 region has 15 residues. TCRB transcripts that were expressed got sequenced, as all of the isolated RNA had been reverse transcribed. Only in-frame clones appear in the TCRdb table, and some are missing; sequencing was by immunoSEQ multiplex PCR. This repertoire shows roughly 400,000 clones, approximately 13% found once; its top ten account for around 0.035%. In this sample, this clone turned up a few times. Its antigen is still unknown. General study points: More deletions and fewer insertions at VDJ junctions were seen in type 1 diabetes patients. These data did not resolve whether HLA type affects TCRB rearrangement.

The chain employs TRBV25-1 and TRBJ2-1; 7 bases line up with TRBD2. The TCR comes from a man under 40 in good health. Sequenced sample: naive CD4+ T cells from blood. The CDR3 loop is CASREAGLAYNEQFF. In DNA, the CDR3 is TGTGCCAGCAGGGAGGCTGGACTAGCCTACAATGAGCAGTTCTTC.